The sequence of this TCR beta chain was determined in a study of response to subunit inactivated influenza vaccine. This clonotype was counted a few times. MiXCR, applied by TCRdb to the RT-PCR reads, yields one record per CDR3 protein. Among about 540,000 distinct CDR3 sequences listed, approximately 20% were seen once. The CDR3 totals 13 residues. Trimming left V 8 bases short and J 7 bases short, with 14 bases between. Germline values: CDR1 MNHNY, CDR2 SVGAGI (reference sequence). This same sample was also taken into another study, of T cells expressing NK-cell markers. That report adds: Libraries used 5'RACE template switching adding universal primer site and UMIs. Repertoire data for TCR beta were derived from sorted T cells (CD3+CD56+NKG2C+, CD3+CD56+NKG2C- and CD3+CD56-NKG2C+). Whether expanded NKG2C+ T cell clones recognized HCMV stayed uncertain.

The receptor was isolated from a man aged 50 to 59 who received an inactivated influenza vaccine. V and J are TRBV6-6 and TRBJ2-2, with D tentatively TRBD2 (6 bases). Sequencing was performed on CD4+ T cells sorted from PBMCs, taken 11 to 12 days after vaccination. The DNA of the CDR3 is TGTGCCAGCGCCAGGAGGGAGCACGGGGAGCTGTTTTTT. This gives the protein CASARREHGELFF.